This T cell receptor (beta chain) was retrieved from a study of OX40 agonist ivuxolimab in advanced cancers. Study-wide context: Ivuxolimab is an agonistic anti-OX40 (CD134) antibody, and patients were treated with it. Dose-escalation patients were diagnosed with hepatocellular carcinoma, melanoma, renal cell cancer or head and neck cancer. Broader study findings: Among the lowest levels of clonal expansion were found in partial responders at 0.1-3.0 mg/kg. Clonal expansion was seen in CD4+ and CD8+ blood T cells by week 6 at 0.1 to 3.0 mg/kg.

Losses at the gene ends were 7 bases for V and 6 bases for J; bases not matched to a gene: 10. The CDR3 runs to 15 residues. Germline CDR1 and CDR2: SGHTA and FQGNSA. The repertoire was sequenced with immunoSEQ multiplex PCR; TCRdb's copy has only in-frame clones and lacks some. The top ten clones hold 5.5% of a sample with approximately 100,000 clones, 70% to 85% of them seen once. In regard to this clone: Its target is unknown.

This TCR came from an adult with an advanced solid tumor such as melanoma, head and neck, liver or kidney cancer. The gene calls are TRBV7-2 and TRBJ2-2, with 8 bases identical to TRBD2. The specimen was CD4+ or CD8+ T cells sorted from blood, collected in a trial of the OX40 agonist ivuxolimab. The CDR3 DNA sequence: TGTGCCAGCATCCCGTCCCGGGGGGGCCCCGGGGAGCTGTTTTTT. Translated, it gives CASIPSRGGPGELFF. The variable domain in full, with the rest retrieved from reference TRBV7-2 and TRBJ2-2, is GAGVSQSPSNKVTEKGKDVELRCDPISGHTALYWYRQSLGQGLEFLIYFQGNSAPDKSGLPSDRFSAERTGGSVSTLTIQRTQQEDSAVYLCASIPSRGGPGELFFGEGSRLTVL.